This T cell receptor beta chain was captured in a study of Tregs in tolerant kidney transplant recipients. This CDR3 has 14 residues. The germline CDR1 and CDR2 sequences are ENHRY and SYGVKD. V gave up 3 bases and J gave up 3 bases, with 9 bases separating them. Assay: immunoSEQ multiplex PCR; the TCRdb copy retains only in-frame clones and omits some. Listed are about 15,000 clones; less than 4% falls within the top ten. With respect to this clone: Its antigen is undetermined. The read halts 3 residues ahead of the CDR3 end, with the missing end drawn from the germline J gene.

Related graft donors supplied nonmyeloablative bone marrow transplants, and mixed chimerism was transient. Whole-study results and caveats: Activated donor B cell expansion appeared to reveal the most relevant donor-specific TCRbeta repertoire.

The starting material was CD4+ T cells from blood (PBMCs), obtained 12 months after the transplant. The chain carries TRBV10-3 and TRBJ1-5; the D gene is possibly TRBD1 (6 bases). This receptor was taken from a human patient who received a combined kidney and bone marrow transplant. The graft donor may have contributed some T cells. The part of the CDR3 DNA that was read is TGTGCCATCAGTGACAGGACAGACAATCAGCCC. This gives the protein CAISDRTDNQP. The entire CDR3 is CAISDRTDNQPQHF.